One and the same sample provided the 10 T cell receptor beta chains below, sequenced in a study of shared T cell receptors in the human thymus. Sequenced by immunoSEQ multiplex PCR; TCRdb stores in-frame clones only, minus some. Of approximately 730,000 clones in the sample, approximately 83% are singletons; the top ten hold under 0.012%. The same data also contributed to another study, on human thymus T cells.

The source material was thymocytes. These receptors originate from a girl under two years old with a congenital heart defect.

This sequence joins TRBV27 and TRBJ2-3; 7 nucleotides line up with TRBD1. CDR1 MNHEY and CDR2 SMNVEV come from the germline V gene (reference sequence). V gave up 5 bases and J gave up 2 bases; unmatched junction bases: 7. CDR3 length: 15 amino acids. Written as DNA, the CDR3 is TGTGCCAGCAGTCTCGGACAGGCCAACACAGATACGCAGTATTTT. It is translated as CASSLGQANTDTQYF.

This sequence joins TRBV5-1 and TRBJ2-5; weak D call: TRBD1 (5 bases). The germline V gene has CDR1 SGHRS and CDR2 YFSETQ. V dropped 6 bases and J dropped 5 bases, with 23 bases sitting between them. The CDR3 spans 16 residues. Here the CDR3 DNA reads TGCGCCAGCAACGCTGGGGCCCTGTCTGGTAGGGAGACCCAGTACTTC. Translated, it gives CASNAGALSGRETQYF.

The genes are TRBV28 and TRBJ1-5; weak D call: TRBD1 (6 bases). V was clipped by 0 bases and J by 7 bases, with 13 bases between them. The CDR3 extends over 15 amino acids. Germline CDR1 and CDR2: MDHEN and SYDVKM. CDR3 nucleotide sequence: TGTGCCAGCAGTTTATGGAAGGGGGAACGACAGCCCCAGCATTTT. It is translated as CASSLWKGERQPQHF.

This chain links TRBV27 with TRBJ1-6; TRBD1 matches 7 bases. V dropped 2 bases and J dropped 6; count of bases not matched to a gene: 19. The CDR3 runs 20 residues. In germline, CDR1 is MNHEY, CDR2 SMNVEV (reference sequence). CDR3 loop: CASSLVSGQSSPRGNSPLHF. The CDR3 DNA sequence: TGTGCCAGCAGTTTAGTATCGGGACAGAGCTCCCCCCGTGGTAATTCACCCCTCCACTTT.

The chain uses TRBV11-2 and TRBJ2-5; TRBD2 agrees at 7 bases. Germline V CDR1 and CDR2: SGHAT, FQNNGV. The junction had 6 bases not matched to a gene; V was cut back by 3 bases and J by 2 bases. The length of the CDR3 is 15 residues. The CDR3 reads CASSFRQRDQETQYF. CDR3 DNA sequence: TGTGCCAGCAGCTTCCGTCAGCGGGATCAAGAGACCCAGTACTTC.

The CDR3 sequence is CASSPTGRQGNYEQYF. CDR3 nucleotides: TGTGCCAGTAGTCCCACTGGGAGACAGGGGAATTACGAGCAGTACTTC. V gene TRBV19 combines with J gene TRBJ2-7; TRBD1 aligns across 8 bases. The ends lost 5 bases at V and 4 bases at J; junction bases unmatched: 13. The CDR3 is 16 residues long. From germline, CDR1 is LNHDA and CDR2 SQIVND (reference sequence). The full variable domain, completed using reference TRBV19 and TRBJ2-7, is DGGITQSPKYLFRKEGQNVTLSCEQNLNHDAMYWYRQDPGQGLRLIYYSQIVNDFQKGDIAEGYSVSREKKESFPLTVTSAQKNPTAFYLCASSPTGRQGNYEQYFGPGTRLTVT.

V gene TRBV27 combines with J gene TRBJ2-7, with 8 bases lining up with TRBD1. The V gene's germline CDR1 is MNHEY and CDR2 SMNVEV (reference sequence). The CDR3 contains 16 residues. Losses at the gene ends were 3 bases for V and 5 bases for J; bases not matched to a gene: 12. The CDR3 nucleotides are TGTGCCAGCAGTTTTGGGGGCGTGGCAGGGGGCCACGAGCAGTACTTC. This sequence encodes CASSFGGVAGGHEQYF.

The CDR3 DNA sequence: TGCGCCAGCAGCCAAGGGTCGGTGACGGCAGGGGCCTACGAGCAGTACTTC. Translated, it gives CASSQGSVTAGAYEQYF. The rearrangement uses TRBV4-3 and TRBJ2-7; tentatively, D is TRBD1 (6 bases). V shed 1 base and J shed 2 bases, with 18 bases lying between them. Germline lookup yields CDR1 LGHNA and CDR2 YSLEER. The CDR3 spans 17 residues.

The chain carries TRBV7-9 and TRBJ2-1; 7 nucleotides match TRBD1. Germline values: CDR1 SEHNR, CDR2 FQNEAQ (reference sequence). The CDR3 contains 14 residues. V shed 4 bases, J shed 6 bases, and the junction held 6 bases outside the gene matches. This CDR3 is CASSYDRVGNEQFF. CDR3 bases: TGTGCCAGCAGCTACGACAGGGTCGGCAATGAGCAGTTCTTC.

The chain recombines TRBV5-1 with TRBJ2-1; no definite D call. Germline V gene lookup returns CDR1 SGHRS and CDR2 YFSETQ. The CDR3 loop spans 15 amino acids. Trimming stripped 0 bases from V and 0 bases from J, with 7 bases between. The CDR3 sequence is CASSLGLGSYNEQFF. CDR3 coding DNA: TGCGCCAGCAGCTTGGGGCTAGGCTCCTACAATGAGCAGTTCTTC.